Listed below are T cell receptor beta chains from one sample, sequenced in a study of CD8 T cells in ankylosing spondylitis. TCRdb analysed the 5' RACE reads with MiXCR anew, one entry per CDR3 protein. This sample yields some 130,000 distinct CDR3 sequences, of which roughly 11% are seen a single time; approximately 4% belongs to the top ten. Sequenced material: blood, either unsorted or a sorted T cell fraction (not recorded which). The receptor source for this set is a female donor with ankylosing spondylitis or in good health (not recorded which). The CDR3 runs from the conserved cysteine through the conserved F or W. A D gene is named only where the DNA matches it firmly. For some rows the clone size is stated as once, few or many, or as a class when expanded; others skip it.

many	TRBV28	TRBJ2-7	NA	CASSFRLIKNREQYF	TGTGCCAGCAGTTTTAGGTTGATTAAAAACCGTGAGCAGTACTTC
many	TRBV20-1	TRBJ2-3	TRBD2	CSAPSLAGTDTQYF	TGCAGTGCTCCCTCCCTAGCGGGAACAGATACGCAGTATTTT
many	TRBV30	TRBJ2-7	NA	CAWSDGITYEQYF	TGTGCCTGGAGTGACGGTATCACGTACGAGCAGTACTTC
many	TRBV7-9	TRBJ2-2	NA	CASEATTRTGELFF	TGTGCCAGTGAGGCTACAACGAGGACCGGGGAGCTGTTTTTT
many	TRBV30	TRBJ1-2	TRBD1	CAWSEPGTANYGYTF	TGTGCCTGGAGTGAGCCCGGGACAGCAAATTATGGCTACACCTTC
many	TRBV29-1	TRBJ2-3	NA	CSVDGLGTDTQYF	TGCAGCGTTGACGGGCTAGGCACAGATACGCAGTATTTT
many	TRBV7-9	TRBJ2-1	NA	CASSLAGDFNNEQFF	TGTGCCAGCAGCTTAGCCGGGGATTTCAACAATGAGCAGTTCTTC
many	TRBV7-9	TRBJ1-1	NA	CASSSRWQLHRETEAFF	TGTGCCAGCAGCTCCCGGTGGCAACTACACAGGGAAACTGAAGCTTTCTTT
many	TRBV6-1	TRBJ2-7	NA	CASEGQTSYEQYF	TGTGCCAGCGAGGGGCAGACCTCCTACGAGCAGTACTTC
many	TRBV5-1	TRBJ1-4	TRBD1	CASSPGQASNEKLFF	TGCGCCAGCAGCCCGGGACAGGCCTCTAATGAAAAACTGTTTTTT
many	TRBV9	TRBJ1-2	NA	CASSVEAENYGYTF	TGTGCCAGCAGCGTAGAGGCCGAAAACTATGGCTACACCTTC
NA	TRBV20-1	TRBJ2-7	NA	CCARDPLAQSYEQYF	TGCTGTGCTAGAGATCCCTTAGCCCAATCCTACGAGCAGTACTTC
many	TRBV11-1	TRBJ2-3	TRBD1	CASSVSGTGGPTDTQYF	TGTGCCAGCAGTGTATCCGGGACAGGGGGCCCCACAGATACGCAGTATTTT
many	TRBV27	TRBJ2-7	TRBD2	CASTFPRSGRAIPHYEQYF	TGTGCCAGCACTTTTCCTCGGAGCGGGAGGGCGATCCCTCACTACGAGCAGTACTTC
few	TRBV3-1	TRBJ2-7	TRBD1	CASSQDRNRGYEQYF	TGTGCCAGCAGCCAAGACAGGAACAGGGGGTACGAGCAGTACTTC
many	TRBV28	TRBJ1-5	TRBD1	CASTGGGQGYTSNQPQHF	TGTGCCAGTACTGGGGGGGGACAGGGTTACACAAGCAATCAGCCCCAGCATTTT
many	TRBV6-5	TRBJ1-1	NA	CASSYSVGIRNTEAFF	TGTGCCAGCAGTTACTCTGTCGGAATACGGAACACTGAAGCTTTCTTT
NA	TRBV23-1	TRBJ2-3	NA	CASSQSGSAGSTDTQYF	TGCGCCAGCAGTCAATCTGGCTCAGCAGGGAGCACAGATACGCAGTATTTT